One sample yielded the 23 T cell receptor beta chains listed below, sequenced in a study of post-analysis software for immune sequencing data. General study points: Patients carried roughly 5 TRBV segments more frequently than controls did, and TRBV5-6, TRBV5-1 and TRBV20-1 were among them.

Included in the TCR beta cDNA libraries were unique molecular identifiers. Each CDR3 protein is one row after TCRdb ran MiXCR on the PCR reads. The sample has fewer than 850,000 distinct CDR3 sequences, 25% to 30% seen once; the top ten hold approximately 0.6%. Their specific antigens are unknown. The sequencing input was blood. Receptors originate from a girl aged 5-17 years with multiple sclerosis.

This CDR3 is CAISNSLARRNYNTEAFF. CDR3 coding DNA: TGTGCCATCAGCAACTCCTTGGCCAGGCGAAACTACAACACTGAAGCTTTCTTT. This sequence joins TRBV10-3 and TRBJ1-1; D gene ambiguous. This CDR3 has 18 amino acids. The germline V gene encodes CDR1 ENHRY and CDR2 SYGVKD. Trimming cost V 6 bases and J 2 bases, with 25 bases left between them.

The chain employs TRBV7-2 and TRBJ2-1; D perhaps matches TRBD1 (6 bases). This CDR3 region has 18 residues. V was pared by 8 bases and J by 1 base, with 24 bases between. Germline V lookup: CDR1 SGHTA, CDR2 FQGNSA. CDR3 coding DNA: TGTGCCAGCCAGAAAGCCCTGCCGGGACAACTTTCCTACAATGAGCAGTTCTTC. This codes for CASQKALPGQLSYNEQFF.

The chain uses TRBV7-2 and TRBJ2-5; D unclear. The CDR3 sequence is 13 residues long. The germline V gene encodes CDR1 SGHTA and CDR2 FQGNSA. The V end was cut by 5 bases, the J end by 3 bases, with 10 bases between. The DNA for the CDR3 is TGTGCCAGCAGCCTGCGGCACAAAGAGACCCAGTACTTC. Translated: CASSLRHKETQYF.

This clonotype was seen only a few times. The chain joins TRBV20-1 to TRBJ2-3; perhaps TRBD2 as D (5 bases). Trimming removed 0 bases at V and 2 bases at J, with 12 bases between. The CDR3 sequence is 15 residues long. Germline V gene data show CDR1 as DFQATT and CDR2 as SNEGSKA (reference sequence). CDR3 region: CSAREVGVVTDTQYF. The CDR3 nucleotides read TGCAGTGCTAGAGAGGTCGGGGTGGTCACAGATACGCAGTATTTT.

This clonotype was seen only a few times. This chain uses TRBV2 with TRBJ1-5; D may be TRBD1 (5 bases). V lost 4 bases and J lost 7, with 17 bases in between. This CDR3 has 15 residues. The germline V gene encodes CDR1 SNHLY and CDR2 FYNNEI. The CDR3 spells CASSGSRRVGQPQHF. In nucleotides, the CDR3 is TGTGCCAGCAGTGGCTCCCGCAGGGTAGGCCAGCCCCAGCATTTT.

V gene TRBV20-1 combines with J gene TRBJ2-7, with D tentatively TRBD1 or TRBD2 (6 bases each). Germline CDR1 is DFQATT and CDR2 is SNEGSKA (reference sequence). V lost 6 bases, J lost 2 bases, and 20 bases lay in between. The CDR3 length is 15 residues. The CDR3 bases are TGCAGTGCACGTCAATGGAACGGGGGCCCCTACGAGCAGTACTTC. This gives the protein CSARQWNGGPYEQYF.

This sequence joins TRBV5-1 and TRBJ1-6, with unresolved D. The CDR3 has 15 residues. Trimming took off 2 bases at V and 5 bases at J, with 11 bases between the two ends. Germline-derived CDR1 and CDR2 are SGHRS and YFSETQ. CDR3 in DNA: TGCGCCAGCAGCTTCGTAGGCCAGGATAATTCACCCCTCCACTTT. Translating gives CASSFVGQDNSPLHF. Looking up the rest from reference TRBV5-1 and TRBJ1-6 gives the full variable domain: KAGVTQTPRYLIKTRGQQVTLSCSPISGHRSVSWYQQTPGQGLQFLFEYFSETQRNKGNFPGRFSGRQFSNSRSEMNVSTLELGDSALYLCASSFVGQDNSPLHFGNGTRLTVT.

The chain uses TRBV5-1 and TRBJ2-5; TRBD2 aligns across 14 bases. Looked up from germline, CDR1 is SGHRS and CDR2 is YFSETQ. The CDR3 extends over 17 amino acids. V shed 2 bases and J 5 bases; nucleotides not matched to a gene: 8. CDR3 in amino acids: CASSFRTSGRTPETQYF. CDR3 coding DNA: TGCGCCAGCAGCTTTAGGACTAGCGGGAGGACACCCGAGACCCAGTACTTC.

This clonotype has just a few counts. The rearrangement links TRBV12-3 or TRBV12-4 to TRBJ2-7, with D perhaps TRBD1 (6 bases). The germline V and J ends were trimmed by 4 bases and 2 bases, with 15 bases remaining between them. This CDR3 spans 15 amino acids. CDR3: CASSSLQGSPYEQYF. DNA for the CDR3: TGTGCCAGCAGTTCTTTACAGGGTAGCCCCTACGAGCAGTACTTC.

This clonotype was observed a few times. The genes are TRBV7-9 and TRBJ2-3; no firm D call. Germline CDR1 SEHNR, CDR2 FQNEAQ (reference sequence). The ends were cut back, 6 bases at V and 6 bases at J, with 13 bases in the middle. There are 13 residues in the CDR3. CDR3 coding DNA: TGTGCCAGCAGTCGGCACTCTGCCGATACGCAGTATTTT. Protein: CASSRHSADTQYF.

This clonotype turned up a few times. The V call is TRBV7-2, the J call TRBJ2-3, with 7 bases aligning to TRBD1. The CDR3 spans 15 residues. The V segment lost 8 bases and the J segment 0 bases; nucleotides outside the gene matches: 8. Germline V gene lookup returns CDR1 SGHTA and CDR2 FQGNSA. The CDR3 DNA reads as TGTGCCAGCGGGGGACAGAGTTCTAGCACAGATACGCAGTATTTT. This sequence encodes CASGGQSSSTDTQYF.

This clonotype was seen only a few times. This chain uses TRBV20-1 with TRBJ2-7; D not resolved. The CDR3 contains 13 residues. CDR1 DFQATT and CDR2 SNEGSKA come from the germline V gene (reference sequence). V was cut by 1 base and J by 0 bases, with 7 bases left in between. Written as DNA, the CDR3 is TGCAGTGCTAGAGGTGTAGCCTCCTACGAGCAGTACTTC. Translation gives CSARGVASYEQYF.

The chain has TRBV27 and TRBJ2-1; TRBD1 aligns across 9 bases. V gave up 2 bases and J gave up 8 bases; unmatched junction bases: 7. This CDR3 spans 15 amino acids. Germline V CDR1 and CDR2: MNHEY, SMNVEV (reference sequence). The CDR3 protein is CASSLKQGARYEQFF. The CDR3 DNA reads TGTGCCAGCAGTTTAAAACAGGGGGCAAGGTATGAGCAGTTCTTC.

There are a few counts of this clonotype. The CDR3 region has the DNA TGCAGTGCTAGAGCCAGGGACAGGATTAGCACAGATACGCAGTATTTT. It codes for CSARARDRISTDTQYF. The chain joins TRBV20-1 to TRBJ2-3, with TRBD1 matching 8 bases. After removal of 1 base from V and 0 bases from J, the junction contained 6 bases not matched to a gene. The CDR3 is 16 residues long. Germline V gives CDR1 DFQATT, CDR2 SNEGSKA (reference sequence).

The gene calls are TRBV6-1 and TRBJ2-3; possible D gene TRBD1, 5 bases. Germline CDR1 reads MNHNS; CDR2 reads SASEGT. V lost 7 bases and J lost 5, with 16 bases in between. CDR3 size: 14 residues. This chain's CDR3 is CASTEEERGDTQYF. CDR3 coding DNA: TGTGCCAGCACCGAAGAGGAAAGGGGAGATACGCAGTATTTT.

Only one count was recorded for this clonotype. V and J are TRBV6-1 and TRBJ1-2; D may be TRBD1 (5 bases). Trimming left V 5 bases short and J 0 bases short, with 25 bases between. This CDR3 contains 19 residues. Germline V gene sequence: CDR1 MNHNS, CDR2 SASEGT. As DNA, the CDR3 is TGTGCCAGCAGTCCCCCGGCACCGGGCCCAGGGAGCGCTAACTATGGCTACACCTTC. Protein product: CASSPPAPGPGSANYGYTF.

Only a few counts were recorded for this clonotype. The chain uses TRBV27 and TRBJ2-2; D ambiguous. V shed 3 bases and J shed 3 bases, with 2 bases lying between them. Germline-derived CDR1 and CDR2 are MNHEY and SMNVEV (reference sequence). The CDR3 is 12 amino acids. CDR3 DNA: TGTGCCAGCAGTTTGGACACCGGGGAGCTGTTTTTT. Residues: CASSLDTGELFF.

This clonotype was observed a few times. V usage is TRBV4-3 and J usage is TRBJ2-1; 10 bases fit TRBD1. The V segment lost 4 bases and the J segment 8 bases; nucleotides outside the gene matches: 5. The CDR3 spans 14 residues. In germline, CDR1 is LGHNA, CDR2 YSLEER. CDR3 sequence (DNA): TGCGCCAGCAGCCCGAGGGACAGGGGCCATGAGCAGTTCTTC. As protein: CASSPRDRGHEQFF.

The chain recombines TRBV2 with TRBJ1-2; TRBD1 might be the D (5 bases). Trimming cost V 6 bases and J 6 bases, with 8 bases left between them. Germline assignment: CDR1 SNHLY and CDR2 FYNNEI. The CDR3 is made up of 11 amino acids. Here the CDR3 reads CASRGTDGYTF. CDR3 sequence (DNA): TGTGCCAGCAGGGGGACGGATGGCTACACCTTC. Together with reference TRBV2 and TRBJ1-2, the CDR3 gives the full variable domain: EPEVTQTPSHQVTQMGQEVILRCVPISNHLYFYWYRQILGQKVEFLVSFYNNEISEKSEIFDDQFSVERPDGSNFTLKIRSTKLEDSAMYFCASRGTDGYTFGSGTRLTVV.

The rearrangement uses TRBV28 and TRBJ2-7, with 8 bases matching TRBD1. This CDR3 is built from 14 residues. V dropped 8 bases and J dropped 5; count of bases not matched to a gene: 11. Germline V CDR1 and CDR2: MDHEN, SYDVKM. In DNA, the CDR3 is TGTGCCAGCCAACCCGGACAGGGAGTCCACGAGCAGTACTTC. Residues: CASQPGQGVHEQYF.

The chain joins TRBV4-2 to TRBJ1-1; D not certain. The CDR3 runs 13 residues. Per germline, CDR1 LGHNA and CDR2 YNFKEQ. Deletions cut 6 bases from V and 4 bases from J, with 12 bases between. This CDR3 reads CASSRQGSTEAFF. The CDR3 DNA reads as TGTGCCAGCAGTCGCCAAGGGAGCACTGAAGCTTTCTTT.

This clonotype was seen a few times. V is TRBV29-1 and J is TRBJ2-4; perhaps TRBD2 as D (6 bases). The V gene lost 2 bases and the J gene lost 9 bases, with 11 bases spanning the gap. The CDR3 has 12 residues. Germline lookup yields CDR1 SQVTM and CDR2 ANQGSEA. DNA for the CDR3: TGCAGCGTTGAATGGGGGGATGGCATTCAGTACTTC. This sequence encodes CSVEWGDGIQYF. The full variable domain, rest sourced from reference TRBV29-1 and TRBJ2-4, is SAVISQKPSRDICQRGTSLTIQCQVDSQVTMMFWYRQQPGQSLTLIATANQGSEATYESGFVIDKFPISRPNLTFSTLTVSNMSPEDSSIYLCSVEWGDGIQYFGAGTRLSVL.

In its sample, this clonotype was seen a few times. V is TRBV4-3 and J is TRBJ2-6, with a possible D match to TRBD2 (6 bases). V was trimmed by 1 base and J by 4 bases, leaving 14 bases between them. Germline V gives CDR1 LGHNA, CDR2 YSLEER. This CDR3 has 17 amino acids. The CDR3 DNA follows: TGCGCCAGCAGCCAAGCGTTGGAGGGGACGGGGGCCAACGTCCTGACTTTC. Its translation: CASSQALEGTGANVLTF.